The 32 T cell receptor beta chains below come from one sample, sequenced in a study of T-cell memory formation after mild COVID-19. TCRdb ran MiXCR on the 5' RACE reads and lists one entry per CDR3 protein. Of around 300,000 distinct CDR3 sequences detected, approximately 13% appear once; the ten largest clones hold 20% to 25%. The sample consisted of PBMCs or a T cell subset sorted from them (not recorded which). These receptor sequences come from a man in his late teens or twenties who had mild COVID-19 (a few samples of this study predate the infection). Cell type and time point are not known.

This chain uses TRBV6-1 with TRBJ2-3, with D unclear. The CDR3 consists of 12 residues. The germline CDR1 and CDR2 sequences are MNHNS and SASEGT. With 6 bases removed from V and 6 bases from J, the gap between germline ends came to 10 bases. The CDR3 region is CASRWIRDTQYF. The DNA for the CDR3 is TGTGCCAGCAGATGGATACGCGATACGCAGTATTTT.

The chain carries TRBV14 and TRBJ2-5, with D tentatively TRBD1 (6 bases). The germline V gene encodes CDR1 SGHDN and CDR2 FVKESK. V was pared by 1 base and J by 5 bases, with 14 bases between. This CDR3 contains 15 residues. The CDR3 nucleotides read TGTGCCAGCAGCCAAGCGGGCAGGGGACGCGAGACCCAGTACTTC. Translated, it gives CASSQAGRGRETQYF. Variable domain in full (rest from reference TRBV14 and TRBJ2-5): EAGVTQFPSHSVIEKGQTVTLRCDPISGHDNLYWYRRVMGKEIKFLLHFVKESKQDESGMPNNRFLAERTGGTYSTLKVQPAELEDSGVYFCASSQAGRGRETQYFGPGTRLLVL.

This clonotype was observed a handful of times. V is TRBV29-1 and J is TRBJ2-3, with D unresolved. The CDR3 is 13 residues long. Germline V gene data show CDR1 as SQVTM and CDR2 as ANQGSEA. The ends were cut back, 3 bases at V and 1 base at J, with 8 bases in the middle. CDR3 loop: CSVEVGRTDTQYF. Written as DNA, the CDR3 is TGCAGCGTTGAGGTGGGCCGCACAGATACGCAGTATTTT.

The chain combines TRBV7-2 with TRBJ2-1; no clear D gene. This CDR3 region has 11 residues. The ends were cut back, 10 bases at V and 10 bases at J, with 14 bases in the middle. Looked up from germline, CDR1 is SGHTA and CDR2 is FQGNSA. The CDR3: CATRSGWEQFF. CDR3 nucleotides: TGTGCCACCCGCTCCGGCTGGGAGCAGTTCTTC.

This clonotype was detected a few times. CDR3: CASSLGQGREETQYF. DNA of the CDR3: TGCGCCAGCAGCCTCGGGCAGGGACGGGAAGAGACCCAGTACTTC. This chain uses TRBV4-1 with TRBJ2-5; D is possibly TRBD1 or TRBD2 (5 bases each). V was pared by 4 bases and J by 3 bases, with 15 bases between. The germline V gene encodes CDR1 MGHRA and CDR2 YSYEKL. The CDR3 spans 15 residues.

This chain joins TRBV29-1 and TRBJ1-2; no clear D. The V gene's germline CDR1 is SQVTM and CDR2 ANQGSEA. Trimming took off 3 bases at V and 4 bases at J, with 12 bases between the two ends. This CDR3 spans 13 amino acids. CDR3 DNA: TGCAGCGTTGATCGCCCAGCCGGCTATGGCTACACCTTC. This gives the protein CSVDRPAGYGYTF.

There are a few counts of this clonotype. This chain joins TRBV4-1 and TRBJ2-5, with 14 bases fitting TRBD2. After removal of 4 bases from V and 4 bases from J, the junction contained 11 bases not matched to a gene. CDR3 length: 18 amino acids. Per germline, CDR1 MGHRA and CDR2 YSYEKL. This CDR3 is CASSRFSGLAGGGETQYF. The CDR3 DNA reads as TGCGCCAGCAGCCGCTTCTCAGGACTAGCGGGGGGAGGAGAGACCCAGTACTTC.

This clonotype was picked up a small number of times. The CDR3 DNA reads TGCAGCGTACGGACAGGGAATGAGCAGTTCTTC. This encodes CSVRTGNEQFF. The chain links TRBV29-1 to TRBJ2-1, with 8 bases matching TRBD1. V shed 6 bases, J shed 7 bases, and the junction held 2 bases outside the gene matches. From germline, CDR1 is SQVTM and CDR2 ANQGSEA. The CDR3 has 11 residues.

Ten or more counts support this clonotype. V usage is TRBV6-2 or TRBV6-3 and J usage is TRBJ2-7; 7 nucleotides align to TRBD1. V dropped 5 bases and J dropped 2; count of bases not matched to a gene: 6. Germline CDR1 MNHEY, CDR2 SVGEGT. The CDR3 is 14 amino acids. DNA for the CDR3: TGTGCCAGCAGTGCCCCCGGGACAGCCTACGAGCAGTACTTC. Encoded protein: CASSAPGTAYEQYF.

CDR3 DNA sequence: TGTGCCAGCCGGGTGGGAGGCGGGGGGGCAAGCGATACGCAGTATTTT. This translates into CASRVGGGGASDTQYF. The chain employs TRBV4-2 and TRBJ2-3, with 9 bases identical to TRBD2. Unmatched junction bases numbered 15, after V lost 8 bases and J lost 6 bases. The germline gives CDR1 LGHNA, CDR2 YNFKEQ. CDR3 size: 16 residues.

The chain recombines TRBV28 with TRBJ1-4; D gene unclear. The V end lost 3 bases, the J end lost 7 bases, and 9 bases lay between the germline ends. This CDR3 is built from 13 residues. Germline V gives CDR1 MDHEN, CDR2 SYDVKM. CDR3 region: CASSFADGEKLFF. The CDR3 nucleotides are TGTGCCAGCAGTTTCGCGGATGGTGAAAAACTGTTTTTT.

This clonotype was seen ten or more times. The chain recombines TRBV7-2 with TRBJ2-4; D might be TRBD1 (6 bases). V was cut by 2 bases and J by 5 bases, with 10 bases left in between. This CDR3 has 14 amino acids. Looked up from germline, CDR1 is SGHTA and CDR2 is FQGNSA. Written as DNA, the CDR3 is TGTGCCAGCAGCTTATCAGGGGCCCAAAACATTCAGTACTTC. Translated: CASSLSGAQNIQYF.

This clonotype appeared a few times. The rearrangement links TRBV6-2 or TRBV6-3 to TRBJ2-1, with D perhaps matching TRBD1 (5 bases). The V gene's germline CDR1 is MNHEY and CDR2 SVGEGT. V was pared by 7 bases and J by 7 bases, with 11 bases between. The CDR3 loop spans 12 amino acids. The CDR3 bases are TGTGCCAGCACCCAGGGTCCGAATGAGCAGTTCTTC. Protein: CASTQGPNEQFF.

This clonotype appeared a few times. This sequence joins TRBV5-1 and TRBJ1-1; D remains unclear. The CDR3 is made up of 16 amino acids. V was trimmed by 0 bases and J by 4 bases, leaving 16 bases between them. In germline, CDR1 is SGHRS, CDR2 YFSETQ. This CDR3 reads CASSLGMERQSTEAFF. CDR3 coding DNA: TGCGCCAGCAGCTTGGGGATGGAACGGCAGAGCACTGAAGCTTTCTTT.

This chain joins TRBV29-1 and TRBJ2-1; 10 bases line up with TRBD1. The CDR3 runs 13 residues. J lost 7 bases, V lost 8 bases, and 8 bases had no gene match. Germline lookup yields CDR1 SQVTM and CDR2 ANQGSEA. The CDR3 region has the DNA TGCAGCACCAGACAGGGGGCGCGAAATGAGCAGTTCTTC. Translation gives CSTRQGARNEQFF.

This chain links TRBV4-1 with TRBJ1-6; D uncertain. The CDR3 runs 14 residues. V was shortened by 5 bases and J by 10 bases, with 15 bases between the two germline ends. Germline lookup yields CDR1 MGHRA and CDR2 YSYEKL. CDR3 residues: CASSTPAPGSPLHF. The CDR3 DNA follows: TGCGCCAGCAGCACCCCGGCCCCCGGATCACCCCTCCACTTT.

In this sample, this clonotype turned up a few times. This chain uses TRBV7-9 with TRBJ2-1; D might be TRBD1 (5 bases). Trimming took off 0 bases at V and 4 bases at J, with 13 bases between the two ends. In germline, CDR1 is SEHNR, CDR2 FQNEAQ (reference sequence). This CDR3 is built from 16 residues. The CDR3 DNA is TGTGCCAGCAGCTTAGCGGCAGGGAAGTTTTACAATGAGCAGTTCTTC. Protein: CASSLAAGKFYNEQFF.

The chain recombines TRBV4-2 with TRBJ1-4; TRBD1 might be the D (5 bases). The CDR3 sequence is 13 residues long. Germline V gene data show CDR1 as LGHNA and CDR2 as YNFKEQ. The V and J ends lost 6 bases and 6 bases respectively, with 11 bases between them. The CDR3 sequence is CASSSTGDEKLFF. As DNA, the CDR3 is TGTGCCAGCAGTTCTACAGGCGATGAAAAACTGTTTTTT.

The chain couples TRBV5-1 to TRBJ1-4, with D possibly TRBD1 on 5 matching bases. Germline V gives CDR1 SGHRS, CDR2 YFSETQ. V was trimmed by 2 bases and J by 6 bases, leaving 14 bases between them. The CDR3 extends over 15 amino acids. The CDR3 DNA sequence: TGCGCCAGCAGCTTCCGGGCCAGGGATGATGAAAAACTGTTTTTT. Amino acids: CASSFRARDDEKLFF.

This clonotype was counted between two and nine times. This chain joins TRBV5-1 and TRBJ2-1; 10 nucleotides line up with TRBD2. Germline V gene lookup returns CDR1 SGHRS and CDR2 YFSETQ. Germline trimming cut 2 bases from V and 9 bases from J; bases unmatched to any gene: 11. The CDR3 sequence is 16 residues long. The CDR3 nucleotides are TGCGCCAGCAGCTTCTTAGGAGTAGCGGGGGGACGTGAGCAGTTCTTC. Translating gives CASSFLGVAGGREQFF.

This clonotype has more than one count but fewer than ten. The chain has TRBV12-3 or TRBV12-4 and TRBJ2-4, with a possible D match to TRBD1 (6 bases). CDR3 length: 15 residues. V lost 1 base and J lost 5, with 12 bases in between. CDR3: CASSLGRGGENIQYF. In DNA form, the CDR3 reads TGTGCCAGCAGTTTAGGCAGGGGTGGGGAAAACATTCAGTACTTC.

This clonotype showed up just a few times. The chain joins TRBV6-5 to TRBJ1-6, with TRBD1 matching over 7 bases. Germline CDR1 is MNHEY and CDR2 is SVGAGI. The length of the CDR3 is 14 residues. Unmatched junction bases numbered 8, after V lost 6 bases and J lost 9 bases. The CDR3 spells CASSPHRGGSPLHF. For the CDR3, the DNA is TGTGCCAGCAGCCCCCACAGGGGTGGTTCACCCCTCCACTTT.

The V gene is TRBV19, the J gene TRBJ2-6; D remains ambiguous. This CDR3 is 15 amino acids long. V was pared by 2 bases and J by 0 bases, with 5 bases between. Per the germline V gene, CDR1 is LNHDA and CDR2 is SQIVND (reference sequence). The DNA of the CDR3 is TGTGCCAGTAGTATACCATCCTCTGGGGCCAACGTCCTGACTTTC. Residues: CASSIPSSGANVLTF.

This clonotype has ten or more counts. The J gene is TRBJ1-5, the V gene TRBV7-2; maybe TRBD1 (5 bases). In germline, CDR1 is SGHTA, CDR2 FQGNSA. Trimming stripped 4 bases from V and 7 bases from J, with 11 bases between. The CDR3 sequence is 13 residues long. Here the CDR3 DNA reads TGTGCCAGCAGCTACGGGGGGGAGCAGCCCCAGCATTTT. This gives the protein CASSYGGEQPQHF.

The chain couples TRBV20-1 to TRBJ1-5; D not certain. The germline gives CDR1 DFQATT, CDR2 SNEGSKA (reference sequence). The V end lost 5 bases, the J end lost 6 bases, and 14 bases lay between the germline ends. This CDR3 comprises 13 residues. The CDR3 region is CSARRALGQPQHF. The CDR3 nucleotides are TGCAGTGCTCGTCGGGCCTTGGGTCAGCCCCAGCATTTT.

This clonotype was observed at least ten times. The chain recombines TRBV11-2 with TRBJ2-1; D gene unclear. Germline-derived CDR1 and CDR2 are SGHAT and FQNNGV. V was pared by 1 base and J by 11 bases, with 6 bases between. The CDR3 runs 11 residues. CDR3 region: CASSLGSKQFF. The CDR3 coding sequence is TGTGCCAGCAGCTTAGGTTCTAAGCAGTTCTTC.

The V call is TRBV7-8, the J call TRBJ2-3; 7 bases are a match to TRBD1. CDR3 length equals 16 residues. Germline assignment: CDR1 SGHVS and CDR2 FQNEAQ. The junction had 11 bases not matched to a gene; V was cut back by 5 bases and J by 3 bases. The CDR3 loop is CASSKGATSGTDTQYF. The DNA of the CDR3 is TGTGCCAGCAGCAAGGGGGCGACGTCAGGGACAGATACGCAGTATTTT.

This clonotype came up many times. This chain connects TRBV6-5 to TRBJ2-6; perhaps TRBD2 as D (6 bases). Trimming took 0 bases from V and 1 from J, leaving 7 bases between them. Germline assignment: CDR1 MNHEY and CDR2 SVGAGI. The CDR3 has 16 amino acids. The CDR3 DNA reads TGTGCCAGCAGTTACTCGGGGGGTTCTGGGGCCAACGTCCTGACTTTC. Translated: CASSYSGGSGANVLTF.

This clonotype occurred a few times. The chain is built from TRBV11-2 and TRBJ2-2, with D hard to call. This CDR3 is 15 amino acids long. The V end was cut by 6 bases, the J end by 4 bases, with 15 bases between. The germline V gene encodes CDR1 SGHAT and CDR2 FQNNGV. The CDR3 is CASRPVGPTTGELFF. CDR3 in DNA: TGTGCCAGCAGGCCTGTTGGCCCCACCACCGGGGAGCTGTTTTTT.

The sample holds many counts of this clonotype. The chain recombines TRBV7-9 with TRBJ2-3; D remains ambiguous. The V end was cut by 2 bases, the J end by 0 bases, with 6 bases between. Germline V gene sequence: CDR1 SEHNR, CDR2 FQNEAQ (reference sequence). This CDR3 comprises 14 residues. The CDR3 region has the DNA TGTGCCAGCAGCTTATGGCAAAGCACAGATACGCAGTATTTT. Protein product: CASSLWQSTDTQYF.

The chain combines TRBV9 with TRBJ2-7; D remains unclear. Germline-derived CDR1 and CDR2 are SGDLS and YYNGEE. The CDR3 totals 14 residues. V lost 1 base and J 3 bases, leaving 11 bases between the germline ends. CDR3 bases: TGTGCCAGCAGCGTATCTAACAATGACTACGAGCAGTACTTC. The encoded protein is CASSVSNNDYEQYF. The full variable domain, rest sourced from reference TRBV9 and TRBJ2-7, is DSGVTQTPKHLITATGQRVTLRCSPRSGDLSVYWYQQSLDQGLQFLIQYYNGEERAKGNILERFSAQQFPDLHSELNLSSLELGDSALYFCASSVSNNDYEQYFGPGTRLTVT.

This clonotype was counted a few times. The V and J genes are TRBV5-1 and TRBJ1-1; D is unresolved. V lost 3 bases and J lost 3, with 12 bases in between. The CDR3 loop spans 14 amino acids. In germline, CDR1 is SGHRS, CDR2 YFSETQ. The CDR3 coding sequence is TGCGCCAGCAGCTCTCTTTACTCTGACACTGAAGCTTTCTTT. Residues: CASSSLYSDTEAFF.